One sample yielded the 9 T cell receptor beta chains listed below, sequenced in a study of type 1 regulatory T cells. These receptors have no identified antigens. In TCRdb, the reads were re-called with MiXCR into one record per CDR3 protein. The table shows about 60,000 distinct CDR3 sequences, with approximately 47% occurring only once. The material sequenced was cultured non-Tr1 T cells, either the whole culture or a sorted T cell fraction (not recorded which). All receptors derive from a human donor in good health.

The rearrangement joins TRBV6-5 to TRBJ2-2; TRBD1 aligns across 10 bases. The germline V gene encodes CDR1 MNHEY and CDR2 SVGAGI. This CDR3 contains 15 residues. V was clipped by 5 bases and J by 3 bases; unmatched bases: 3. CDR3 DNA: TGTGCCAGCAGTCGGGGACAGGGGCACACCGGGGAGCTGTTTTTT. Translated, it gives CASSRGQGHTGELFF.

Only a few counts were recorded for this clonotype. The rearrangement uses TRBV18 and TRBJ1-5, with 10 bases that match TRBD1. Germline values: CDR1 KGHSH, CDR2 LQKENI. V was clipped by 2 bases and J by 5 bases; unmatched bases: 0. This CDR3 is 14 amino acids long. The CDR3 coding sequence is TGTGCCAGCTCACCAGGGACAGGGGATCAGCCCCAGCATTTT. It yields the protein CASSPGTGDQPQHF.

This chain connects TRBV7-9 to TRBJ1-3; no clear D. Germline V CDR1 and CDR2: SEHNR, FQNEAQ (reference sequence). Trimming left V 5 bases short and J 6 bases short, with 8 bases between. CDR3 length equals 12 residues. The DNA for the CDR3 is TGTGCCAGCAGCAAACTTCCAAACACCATATATTTT. Its translation: CASSKLPNTIYF.

V gene TRBV3-1 combines with J gene TRBJ2-1, with D hard to call. V was trimmed by 0 bases and J by 10 bases, leaving 7 bases between them. Germline assignment: CDR1 LGHDT and CDR2 YNNKEL (reference sequence). The CDR3 spans 12 residues. The CDR3 bases are TGTGCCAGCAGCCAAGATAGTCGCGAGCAGTTCTTC. It translates to CASSQDSREQFF.

The genes are TRBV5-4 and TRBJ2-7, with D tentatively TRBD2 (7 bases). V was trimmed by 4 bases and J by 6 bases, leaving 20 bases between them. Looked up from germline, CDR1 is SGHNT and CDR2 is YYREEE (reference sequence). The CDR3 runs 15 residues. The DNA for the CDR3 is TGTGCCAGCAGCCAAAATAGGGGGGGAGAAGGCGAGCAGTACTTC. It yields the protein CASSQNRGGEGEQYF.

This clonotype was counted between two and nine times. The chain joins TRBV12-3 or TRBV12-4 to TRBJ2-1; 7 positions agree with TRBD2. The length of the CDR3 is 15 residues. Losses at the gene ends were 5 bases for V and 5 bases for J; bases not matched to a gene: 9. The CDR3 coding sequence is TGTGCCAGCAGTAGCGGGACTTCGTTTAACAATGAGCAGTTCTTC. This codes for CASSSGTSFNNEQFF.

The rearrangement uses TRBV30 and TRBJ2-5, with D possibly TRBD2 on 5 matching bases. CDR1 and CDR2 from the germline V gene are GTSNPN and SVGIG (reference sequence). This CDR3 comprises 15 residues. Trimming shortened V by 0 bases and J by 5 bases, and 16 bases separated the two germline ends. DNA for the CDR3: TGTGCCTGGAGTGTACGGACTTCAATTAGGGAGACCCAGTACTTC. This gives the protein CAWSVRTSIRETQYF.

The V call is TRBV20-1, the J call TRBJ2-7; D unresolved. Trimming removed 6 bases at V and 3 bases at J, with 18 bases between. Germline loops: CDR1 DFQATT, CDR2 SNEGSKA (reference sequence). The CDR3 sequence is 14 residues long. CDR3 protein: CSAKSRVGLYEQYF. Here the CDR3 DNA reads TGCAGTGCCAAGAGCCGGGTCGGGCTCTACGAGCAGTACTTC.

At least ten counts were recorded for this clonotype. The CDR3 DNA follows: TGCAGTGCTAGAGAGAATCTGGGACGGAAAGAGACCCAGTACTTC. Its translation: CSARENLGRKETQYF. This chain joins TRBV20-1 and TRBJ2-5; D is possibly TRBD1 or TRBD2 (5 bases each). The CDR3 contains 15 residues. The germline V gene encodes CDR1 DFQATT and CDR2 SNEGSKA (reference sequence). Between the trimmed V and J ends, which lost 0 bases and 3 bases, there was a span of 14 bases.